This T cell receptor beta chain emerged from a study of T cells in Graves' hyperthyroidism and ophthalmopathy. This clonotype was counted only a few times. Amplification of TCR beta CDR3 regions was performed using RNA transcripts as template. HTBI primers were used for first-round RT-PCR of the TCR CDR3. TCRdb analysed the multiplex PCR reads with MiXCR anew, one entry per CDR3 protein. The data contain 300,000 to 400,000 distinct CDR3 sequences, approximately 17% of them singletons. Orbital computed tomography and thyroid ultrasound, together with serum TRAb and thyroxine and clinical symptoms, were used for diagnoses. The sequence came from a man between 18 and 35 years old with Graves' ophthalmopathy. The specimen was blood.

In DNA, the CDR3 is TGTGCCAGCAGCTTAGGCTCTATCTCTGGAAACACCATATATTTT. Its translation: CASSLGSISGNTIYF. The V call is TRBV7-6, the J call TRBJ1-3; D gene unclear. Trimming pared 1 base from V and 0 bases from J, leaving 7 bases between. CDR1 is SGHVS, CDR2 FNYEAQ, per germline. CDR3 size: 15 residues.